A single sample is the source of the 21 T cell receptor beta chains below, sequenced in a study of blood T cells in healthy people across ages. The second PCR ran roughly 7 to 11 cycles with a sample-barcoded 5' primer and J-beta primers. MiXCR, applied by TCRdb to the 5' RACE reads, yields one record per CDR3 protein. This sample has some 790,000 distinct CDR3 sequences; around 30% occur once, and the top ten carry approximately 15%. The material sequenced was blood. The receptor set was obtained from a woman aged 80 or over in good health.

In its sample, this clonotype was seen a few times. J is TRBJ2-2 and V is TRBV6-5, with no clear D. V was clipped by 5 bases and J by 10 bases, with 20 bases between them. The CDR3 sequence is 15 residues long. The germline gives CDR1 MNHEY, CDR2 SVGAGI. CDR3 loop: CASSIQRAIREELFF. In nucleotides, the CDR3 is TGTGCCAGCAGTATACAAAGGGCCATCCGAGAGGAGCTGTTTTTT.

The chain combines TRBV7-2 with TRBJ2-1, with 12 positions matching TRBD2. The ends lost 5 bases at V and 10 bases at J; junction bases unmatched: 15. This CDR3 region has 17 residues. Looked up from germline, CDR1 is SGHTA and CDR2 is FQGNSA. CDR3 DNA sequence: TGTGCCAGCAGCGTTATCGGGAAGCTAGCGGGGGGGCGCGAGCAGTTCTTC. Its protein product is CASSVIGKLAGGREQFF.

The V and J genes are TRBV19 and TRBJ2-7; D not resolved. This CDR3 has 14 amino acids. Looked up from germline, CDR1 is LNHDA and CDR2 is SQIVND (reference sequence). Trimming removed 3 bases at V and 6 bases at J, with 15 bases between. The CDR3 coding sequence is TGTGCCAGTAGTATTATGGCTCCTTCGGGCGAGCAGTACTTC. Translated: CASSIMAPSGEQYF.

For this clonotype: At one end, the junction sequence differs from germline, possibly due to a read error. The chain is built from TRBV7-8 and TRBJ1-2; TRBD1 is a possible D gene (6 bases). Germline CDR1 and CDR2: SGHVS and FQNEAQ. The CDR3 is made up of 15 amino acids. Here the CDR3 DNA reads TGTGTCAGCAGCCCCCTCCGGGGGGCAGGGTATGGCTACACCTTC. This sequence encodes CVSSPLRGAGYGYTF.

This clonotype occurred once. The chain couples TRBV6-5 to TRBJ2-1; D is uncertain. CDR1 is MNHEY and CDR2 is SVGAGI in the germline V gene. Trimming removed 8 bases at V and 6 bases at J, with 8 bases between. The CDR3 is 11 residues long. CDR3 DNA: TGTGCCAGCGGTTTTAGCAATGAGCAGTTCTTC. Translation gives CASGFSNEQFF.

This clonotype was observed at least ten times. The chain has TRBV4-2 and TRBJ2-5; 8 positions match TRBD1. V was clipped by 3 bases and J by 5 bases; unmatched bases: 8. Germline CDR1 LGHNA, CDR2 YNFKEQ. The CDR3 loop spans 15 amino acids. The CDR3 bases are TGTGCCAGCAGCCAGGGTGACAGGGGACACGAGACCCAGTACTTC. Translation: CASSQGDRGHETQYF.

This clonotype was seen more than once but under ten times. A much more abundant neighbour one base away suggests this may be a read error. The chain has TRBV11-2 and TRBJ2-1; D is ambiguous. The J call is uncertain, as TRBJ2-7 better fits the DNA end. CDR1 and CDR2 from the germline V gene are SGHAT and FQNNGV. The CDR3 covers 17 residues. CDR3: CASSPAGSYSSYNEQYF. The CDR3 coding sequence is TGTGCCAGCAGCCCCGCCGGCTCTTACAGCTCCTACAATGAGCAGTACTTC.

This rearrangement joins TRBV29-1 to TRBJ2-7; 12 bases are a match to TRBD2. Germline V CDR1 and CDR2: SQVTM, ANQGSEA. With V trimmed by 5 bases and J by 3 bases, 2 bases remained unmatched. The CDR3 sequence is 13 residues long. Here the CDR3 reads CSVTSGGSYEQYF. As DNA, the CDR3 is TGCAGCGTTACTAGCGGGGGGAGCTACGAGCAGTACTTC.

V gene TRBV4-1 combines with J gene TRBJ2-5, with 7 nucleotides matching TRBD2. The CDR3 contains 16 residues. The V gene's germline CDR1 is MGHRA and CDR2 YSYEKL. Trimming removed 4 bases from V and 5 bases from J; junction bases left unmatched: 13. CDR3 loop: CASSRDAGDPWETQYF. DNA for the CDR3: TGCGCCAGCAGCCGGGACGCGGGGGACCCTTGGGAGACCCAGTACTTC.

A remark on this clonotype: A read error may be the cause here, since a much bigger clone is one base away. The chain links TRBV7-9 to TRBJ2-3; D may be TRBD1 or TRBD2 (5 bases each). The V end lost 2 bases, the J end lost 6 bases, and 12 bases lay between the germline ends. Per germline, CDR1 SEHNR and CDR2 FQNEAQ (reference sequence). The CDR3 has 14 amino acids. CDR3 residues: CASSLTHGTDTQYF. The CDR3 DNA sequence: TGTGCCAGCAGCTTAACGCACGGGACGGATACGCAGTATTTT.

This clonotype was observed at least ten times. The rearrangement uses TRBV6-1 and TRBJ2-5; 9 bases agree with TRBD2. This CDR3 has 16 amino acids. Germline CDR1 is MNHNS and CDR2 is SASEGT. The junction had 10 bases not matched to a gene; V was cut back by 7 bases and J by 1 base. The CDR3 sequence is CASKRSGGPLQETQYF. Here the CDR3 DNA reads TGTGCCAGCAAGCGGAGCGGGGGGCCGCTCCAAGAGACCCAGTACTTC.

This clonotype was detected many times. The V call is TRBV20-1, the J call TRBJ2-7; TRBD2 matches at 7 bases. Unmatched junction bases numbered 13, after V lost 5 bases and J lost 0 bases. This CDR3 contains 16 residues. Germline V lookup: CDR1 DFQATT, CDR2 SNEGSKA (reference sequence). The CDR3 spells CSALPPGAGNSYEQYF. The CDR3 region has the DNA TGCAGTGCTCTCCCTCCGGGAGCGGGGAACTCCTACGAGCAGTACTTC.

This chain connects TRBV15 to TRBJ2-6; D unclear. Trimming took 5 bases from V and 3 from J, leaving 11 bases between them. This CDR3 contains 15 residues. Germline CDR1 reads LNHNV; CDR2 reads YYDKDF (reference sequence). As DNA, the CDR3 is TGTGCCACCAGCGGCCAGAGATATGGGGCCAACGTCCTGACTTTC. This encodes CATSGQRYGANVLTF.

This clonotype was observed many times. The gene calls are TRBV20-1 and TRBJ2-3, with 11 bases aligning to TRBD2. Trimming cost V 3 bases and J 4 bases; bases outside gene matches: 6. The CDR3 has 15 amino acids. Germline V CDR1 and CDR2: DFQATT, SNEGSKA (reference sequence). CDR3 nucleotides: TGCAGTGCTAGGGGTGGGACTAGCGGTTCAGATACGCAGTATTTT. It translates to CSARGGTSGSDTQYF.

The genes are TRBV5-1 and TRBJ2-2; the match to TRBD2 covers 7 bases. CDR3 size: 15 residues. Germline V CDR1 and CDR2: SGHRS, YFSETQ. Germline trimming cut 0 bases from V and 5 bases from J; bases unmatched to any gene: 4. This chain's CDR3 is CASSLDGRETGELFF. CDR3 coding DNA: TGCGCCAGCAGCTTGGATGGGAGGGAGACCGGGGAGCTGTTTTTT.

This clonotype showed up many times. The chain couples TRBV20-1 to TRBJ2-7; D is undetermined. Germline V lookup: CDR1 DFQATT, CDR2 SNEGSKA (reference sequence). V was clipped by 3 bases and J by 2 bases, with 11 bases between them. The length of the CDR3 is 13 residues. CDR3 protein: CSASPSSTYEQYF. The CDR3 DNA sequence: TGCAGTGCTAGCCCTAGTTCTACCTACGAGCAGTACTTC.

This clonotype was counted at least ten times. The chain links TRBV5-1 to TRBJ2-7; 8 nucleotides line up with TRBD1. From germline, CDR1 is SGHRS and CDR2 YFSETQ. V lost 0 bases, J lost 3 bases, and 8 bases stayed unmatched. The CDR3 has 16 amino acids. The CDR3 reads CASSLANQGAVYEQYF. The CDR3 DNA reads as TGCGCCAGCAGCTTGGCAAACCAGGGGGCAGTCTACGAGCAGTACTTC.

For this clonotype: This may arise from a read error, as a much more abundant clone is one base away. The chain couples TRBV7-2 to TRBJ2-7, with 13 bases that match TRBD2. The germline gives CDR1 SGHTA, CDR2 FQGNSA. This CDR3 has 16 residues. V dropped 1 base and J dropped 7; count of bases not matched to a gene: 7. CDR3 protein: CASSLDGTSGANEQYF. CDR3 nucleotide sequence: TGTGCCAGCAGCTTAGATGGGACTAGCGGGGCCAATGAGCAGTACTTC. The whole variable domain, remainder taken from reference TRBV7-2 and TRBJ2-7, is GAGVSQSPSNKVTEKGKDVELRCDPISGHTALYWYRQSLGQGLEFLIYFQGNSAPDKSGLPSDRFSAERTGGSVSTLTIQRTQQEDSAVYLCASSLDGTSGANEQYFGPGTRLTVT.

The chain employs TRBV6-5 and TRBJ2-5; TRBD1 matches at 12 bases. V gave up 2 bases and J gave up 11 bases; unmatched junction bases: 9. The CDR3 sequence is 15 residues long. Germline CDR1 MNHEY, CDR2 SVGAGI. The CDR3 here is CASSYPGTGGNEQYF. For the CDR3, the DNA is TGTGCCAGCAGTTACCCCGGGACAGGGGGCAATGAGCAGTACTTC.

The rearrangement joins TRBV13 to TRBJ2-3; 8 bases are shared with TRBD1. V shed 10 bases, J shed 0 bases, and the junction held 12 bases outside the gene matches. CDR3 size: 16 residues. Germline-derived CDR1 and CDR2 are PRHDT and FYEKMQ (reference sequence). The CDR3, as DNA: TGTGCCACCTGGGACAGGCAGCTGTCGAGCACAGATACGCAGTATTTT. This sequence encodes CATWDRQLSSTDTQYF.

The gene calls are TRBV7-2 and TRBJ1-6; D not resolved. This CDR3 is 20 amino acids long. The germline V gene encodes CDR1 SGHTA and CDR2 FQGNSA. Trimming pared 5 bases from V and 5 bases from J, leaving 28 bases between. The CDR3 here is CASSQQGNPRADVDNSPLHF. The DNA of the CDR3 is TGTGCCAGCAGCCAGCAAGGAAATCCGCGGGCTGATGTGGATAATTCACCCCTCCACTTT. Looking up the rest from reference TRBV7-2 and TRBJ1-6 gives the full variable domain: GAGVSQSPSNKVTEKGKDVELRCDPISGHTALYWYRQSLGQGLEFLIYFQGNSAPDKSGLPSDRFSAERTGGSVSTLTIQRTQQEDSAVYLCASSQQGNPRADVDNSPLHFGNGTRLTVT.